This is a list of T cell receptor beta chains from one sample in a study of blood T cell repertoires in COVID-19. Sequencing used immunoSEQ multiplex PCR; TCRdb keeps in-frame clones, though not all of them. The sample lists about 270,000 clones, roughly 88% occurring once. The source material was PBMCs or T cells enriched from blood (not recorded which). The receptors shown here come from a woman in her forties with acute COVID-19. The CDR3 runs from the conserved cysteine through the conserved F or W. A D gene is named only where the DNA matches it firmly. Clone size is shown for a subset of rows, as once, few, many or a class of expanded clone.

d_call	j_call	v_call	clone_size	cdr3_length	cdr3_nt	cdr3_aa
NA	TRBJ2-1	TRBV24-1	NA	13	TGTGCCACCAGTGGGATGAGGGGGAATGAGCAGTTCTTC	CATSGMRGNEQFF
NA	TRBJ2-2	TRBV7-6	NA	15	TGTGCCAGCAGCTTACAGGACAGCTACACCGGGGAGCTGTTTTTT	CASSLQDSYTGELFF
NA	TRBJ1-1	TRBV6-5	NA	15	TGTGCCAGCAGTTACTCGCTGGGGGCAGGTACTGAAGCTTTCTTT	CASSYSLGAGTEAFF
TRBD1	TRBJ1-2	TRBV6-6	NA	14	TGTGCCAGCAGGTCGACAGGGATGAAATATGGCTACACCTTC	CASRSTGMKYGYTF
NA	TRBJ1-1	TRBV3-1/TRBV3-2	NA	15	TGTGCCAGCAGCCAAGGGGGAGGGGGTGTCACTGAAGCTTTCTTT	CASSQGGGGVTEAFF
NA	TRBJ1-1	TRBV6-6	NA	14	TGTGCCAGCAGTTACCCGAAAGGGGACACTGAAGCTTTCTTT	CASSYPKGDTEAFF
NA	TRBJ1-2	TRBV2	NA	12	TGTGCCAGCAGTGATCAGGGAGGTGGCTACACCTTC	CASSDQGGGYTF
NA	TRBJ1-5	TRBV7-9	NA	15	TGTGCCAGCAGCTTAGGAGGGACTTTAAATCAGCCCCAGCATTTT	CASSLGGTLNQPQHF
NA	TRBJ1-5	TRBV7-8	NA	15	TGTGCCAGCAGCTTAGGGGCAGGTAACAATCAGCCCCAGCATTTT	CASSLGAGNNQPQHF
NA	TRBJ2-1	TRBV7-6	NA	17	TGTGCCAGCAGCTTAGCGGGCAGTCCAAGCTCCTACAATGAGCAGTTCTTC	CASSLAGSPSSYNEQFF
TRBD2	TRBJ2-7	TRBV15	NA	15	TGTGCCACCAGCGGCGGACTAGCGGGTGACTACGAGCAGTACTTC	CATSGGLAGDYEQYF
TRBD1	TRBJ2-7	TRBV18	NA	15	TGTGCCAGCTCACAGGGACCGGGACAGGGCTACGAGCAGTACTTC	CASSQGPGQGYEQYF
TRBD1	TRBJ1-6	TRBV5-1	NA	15	TGCGCCAGCAGCGACAGGGCCCAAGGCGGTTCACCCCTCCACTTT	CASSDRAQGGSPLHF
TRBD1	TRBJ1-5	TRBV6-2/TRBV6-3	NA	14	TGTGCCAGCAGCTTGGGACAGGGGGTACAGCCCCAGCATTTT	CASSLGQGVQPQHF
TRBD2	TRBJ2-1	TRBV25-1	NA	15	TGTGCCAGCAGCGTAGCGGGAGGTTCTTACAATGAGCAGTTCTTC	CASSVAGGSYNEQFF
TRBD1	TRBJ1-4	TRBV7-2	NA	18	TGTGCCAGCAGCTTAACTGGTGTTCGGGGACAGGGGAATGAAAAACTGTTTTTT	CASSLTGVRGQGNEKLFF
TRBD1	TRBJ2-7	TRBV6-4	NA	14	TGTGCCAGCAAAGGACAGGGCTTTTCCTACGAGCAGTACTTC	CASKGQGFSYEQYF
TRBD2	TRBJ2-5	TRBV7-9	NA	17	TGTGCCAGCAGCTTAGCGCTCAGCGGGATCTCCCAAGAGACCCAGTACTTC	CASSLALSGISQETQYF
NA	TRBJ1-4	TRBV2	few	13	TGTGCCACCATGGACAGATCTAATGAAAAACTGTTTTTT	CATMDRSNEKLFF
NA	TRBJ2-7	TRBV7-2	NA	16	TGTGCCAGCAGCTTAGCGGTGGGAACAGGCTCCTACGAGCAGTACTTC	CASSLAVGTGSYEQYF
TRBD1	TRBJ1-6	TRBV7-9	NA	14	TGTGCCAGCAGCCGAGGGACAGACAATTCACCCCTCCACTTT	CASSRGTDNSPLHF
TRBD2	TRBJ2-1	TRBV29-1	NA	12	TGCAGCGGCGGGAGCTCCTACAATGAGCAGTTCTTC	CSGGSSYNEQFF
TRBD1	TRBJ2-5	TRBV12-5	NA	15	TGTGCTAGTGGTTTGGGGACAGGACCCCAAGAGACCCAGTACTTC	CASGLGTGPQETQYF
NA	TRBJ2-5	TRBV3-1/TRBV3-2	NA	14	TGTGCCAGCAGCATCGGTGGAGGGCGAGAGACCCAGTACTTC	CASSIGGGRETQYF
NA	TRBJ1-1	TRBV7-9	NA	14	TGTGCCAGCAGCCCCTACGAGGGGGACACTGAAGCTTTCTTT	CASSPYEGDTEAFF
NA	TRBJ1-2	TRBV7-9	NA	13	TGTGCCAGCAGCCCCCCTGGAGGGAGAGGCTACACCTTC	CASSPPGGRGYTF
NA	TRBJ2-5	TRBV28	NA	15	TGTGCCAGCAGTTTAGGATCTATAGCGCAAGAGACCCAGTACTTC	CASSLGSIAQETQYF
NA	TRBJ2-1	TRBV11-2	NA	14	TGTGCCAGCAGCTGGTATAGTAATATTAATGAGCAGTTCTTC	CASSWYSNINEQFF